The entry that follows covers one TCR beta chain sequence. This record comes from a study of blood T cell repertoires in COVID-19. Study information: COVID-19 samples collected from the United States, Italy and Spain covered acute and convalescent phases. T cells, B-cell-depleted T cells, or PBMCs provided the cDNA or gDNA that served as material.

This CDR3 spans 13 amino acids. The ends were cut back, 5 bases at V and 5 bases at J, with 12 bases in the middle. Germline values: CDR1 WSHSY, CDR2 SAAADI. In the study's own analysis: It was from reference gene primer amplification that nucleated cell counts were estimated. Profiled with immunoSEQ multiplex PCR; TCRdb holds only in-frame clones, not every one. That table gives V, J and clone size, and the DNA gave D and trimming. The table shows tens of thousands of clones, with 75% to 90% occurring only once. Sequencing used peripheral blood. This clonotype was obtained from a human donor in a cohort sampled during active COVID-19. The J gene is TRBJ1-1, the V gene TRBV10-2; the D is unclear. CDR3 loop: CASSSEVATEAFF. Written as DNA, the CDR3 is TGCGCCAGCAGTTCTGAGGTGGCTACTGAAGCTTTCTTT.